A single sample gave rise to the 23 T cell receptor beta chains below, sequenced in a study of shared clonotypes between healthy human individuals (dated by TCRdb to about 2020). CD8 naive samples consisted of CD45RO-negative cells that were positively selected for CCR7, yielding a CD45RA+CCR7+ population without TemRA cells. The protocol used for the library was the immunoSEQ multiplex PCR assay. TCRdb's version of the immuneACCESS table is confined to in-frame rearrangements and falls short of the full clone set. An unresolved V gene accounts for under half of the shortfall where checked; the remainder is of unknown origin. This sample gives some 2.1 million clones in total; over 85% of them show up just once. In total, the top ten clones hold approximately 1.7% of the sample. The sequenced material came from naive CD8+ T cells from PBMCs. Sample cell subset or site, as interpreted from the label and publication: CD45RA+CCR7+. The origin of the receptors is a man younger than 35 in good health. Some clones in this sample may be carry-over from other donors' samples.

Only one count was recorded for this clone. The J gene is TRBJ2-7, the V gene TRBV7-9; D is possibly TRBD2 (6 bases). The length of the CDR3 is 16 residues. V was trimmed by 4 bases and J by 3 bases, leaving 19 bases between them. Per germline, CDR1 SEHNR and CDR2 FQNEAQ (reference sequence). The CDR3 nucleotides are TGTGCCAGCAGCTCGTGGACTAAACCGTATCTCTACGAGCAGTACTTC. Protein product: CASSSWTKPYLYEQYF.

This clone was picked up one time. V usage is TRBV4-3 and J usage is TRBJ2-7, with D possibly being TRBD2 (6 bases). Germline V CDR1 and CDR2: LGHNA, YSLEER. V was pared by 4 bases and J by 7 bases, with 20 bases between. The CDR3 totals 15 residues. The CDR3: CASSPGWRERREQYF. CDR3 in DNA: TGCGCCAGCAGCCCGGGGTGGAGGGAACGGAGGGAGCAGTACTTC.

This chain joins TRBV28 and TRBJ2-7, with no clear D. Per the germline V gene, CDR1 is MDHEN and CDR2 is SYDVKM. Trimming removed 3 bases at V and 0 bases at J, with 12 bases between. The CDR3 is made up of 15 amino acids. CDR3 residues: CASSFSDASSYEQYF. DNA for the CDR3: TGTGCCAGCAGTTTTTCGGACGCCAGCTCCTACGAGCAGTACTTC.

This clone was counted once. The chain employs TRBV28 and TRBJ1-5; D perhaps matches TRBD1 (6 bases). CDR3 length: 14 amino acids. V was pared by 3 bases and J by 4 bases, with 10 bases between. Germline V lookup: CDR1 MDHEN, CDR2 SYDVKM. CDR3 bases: TGTGCCAGCAGTTTCCCAGGGGTAAATCAGCCCCAGCATTTT. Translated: CASSFPGVNQPQHF. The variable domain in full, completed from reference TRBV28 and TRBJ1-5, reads DVKVTQSSRYLVKRTGEKVFLECVQDMDHENMFWYRQDPGLGLRLIYFSYDVKMKEKGDIPEGYSVSREKKERFSLILESASTNQTSMYLCASSFPGVNQPQHFGDGTRLSIL.

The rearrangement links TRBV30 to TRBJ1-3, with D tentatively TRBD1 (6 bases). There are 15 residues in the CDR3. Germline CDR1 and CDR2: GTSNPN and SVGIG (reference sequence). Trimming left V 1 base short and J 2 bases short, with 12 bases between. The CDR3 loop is CAWSEGDLPGNTIYF. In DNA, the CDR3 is TGTGCCTGGAGTGAGGGGGACCTCCCTGGAAACACCATATATTTT. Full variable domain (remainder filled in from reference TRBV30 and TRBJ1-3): SQTIHQWPATLVQPVGSPLSLECTVEGTSNPNLYWYRQAAGRGLQLLFYSVGIGQISSEVPQNLSASRPQDRQFILSSKKLLLSDSGFYLCAWSEGDLPGNTIYFGEGSWLTVV.

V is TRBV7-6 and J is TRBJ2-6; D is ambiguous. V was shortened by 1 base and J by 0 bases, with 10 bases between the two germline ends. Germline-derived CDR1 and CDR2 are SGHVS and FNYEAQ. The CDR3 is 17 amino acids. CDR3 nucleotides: TGTGCCAGCAGCTTAGTGGGTCGCATCTCTGGGGCCAACGTCCTGACTTTC. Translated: CASSLVGRISGANVLTF.

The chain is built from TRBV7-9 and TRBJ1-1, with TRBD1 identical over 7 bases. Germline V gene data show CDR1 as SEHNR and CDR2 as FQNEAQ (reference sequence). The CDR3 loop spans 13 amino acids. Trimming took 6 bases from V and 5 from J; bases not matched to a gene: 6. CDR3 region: CASRETGETEAFF. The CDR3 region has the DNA TGTGCCAGCAGGGAAACAGGGGAAACTGAAGCTTTCTTT.

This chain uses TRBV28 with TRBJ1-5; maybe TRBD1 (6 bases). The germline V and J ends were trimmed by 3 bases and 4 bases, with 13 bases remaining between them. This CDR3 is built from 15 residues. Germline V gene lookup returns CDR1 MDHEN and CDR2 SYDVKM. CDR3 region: CASSLGRGYNQPQHF. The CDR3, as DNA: TGTGCCAGCAGTTTGGGCAGGGGTTATAATCAGCCCCAGCATTTT.

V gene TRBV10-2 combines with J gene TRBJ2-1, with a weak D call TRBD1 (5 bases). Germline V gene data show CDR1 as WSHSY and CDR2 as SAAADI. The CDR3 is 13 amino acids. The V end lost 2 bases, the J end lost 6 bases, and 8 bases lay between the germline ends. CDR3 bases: TGCGCCAGCAGTGAGAGGCAGGGCAATGAGCAGTTCTTC. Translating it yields CASSERQGNEQFF.

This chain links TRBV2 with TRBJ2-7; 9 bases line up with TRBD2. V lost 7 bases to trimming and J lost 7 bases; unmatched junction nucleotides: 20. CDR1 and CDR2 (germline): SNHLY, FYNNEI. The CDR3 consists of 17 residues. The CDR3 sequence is CASNHRDRAGGLWEQYF. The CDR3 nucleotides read TGTGCCAGCAATCACAGGGATCGGGCGGGAGGGCTTTGGGAGCAGTACTTC.

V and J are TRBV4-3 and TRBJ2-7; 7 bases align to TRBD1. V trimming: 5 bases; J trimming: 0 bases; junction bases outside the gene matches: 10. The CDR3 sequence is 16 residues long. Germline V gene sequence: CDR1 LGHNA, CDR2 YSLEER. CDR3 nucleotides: TGCGCCAGCAGCGAACAGGGGCCGCCCTACTCCTACGAGCAGTACTTC. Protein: CASSEQGPPYSYEQYF.

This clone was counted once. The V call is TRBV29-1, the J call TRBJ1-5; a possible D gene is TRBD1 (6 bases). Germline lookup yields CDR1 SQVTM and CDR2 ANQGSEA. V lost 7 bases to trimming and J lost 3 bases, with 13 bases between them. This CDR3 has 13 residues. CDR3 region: CSARGGYNQPQHF. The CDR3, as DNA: TGCAGCGCCCGAGGGGGATACAATCAGCCCCAGCATTTT.

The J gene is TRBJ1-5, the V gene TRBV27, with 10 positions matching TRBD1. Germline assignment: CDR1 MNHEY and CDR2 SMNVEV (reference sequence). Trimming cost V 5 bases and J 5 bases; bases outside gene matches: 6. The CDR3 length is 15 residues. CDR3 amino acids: CASSPGQGGHQPQHF. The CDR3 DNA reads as TGTGCCAGCAGTCCAGGACAGGGGGGGCATCAGCCCCAGCATTTT.

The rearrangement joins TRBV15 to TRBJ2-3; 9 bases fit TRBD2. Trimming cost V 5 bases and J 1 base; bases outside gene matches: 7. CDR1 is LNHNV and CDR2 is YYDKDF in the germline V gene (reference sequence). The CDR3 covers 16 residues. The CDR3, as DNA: TGTGCCACCAGCGGGTTAGCGGGAGAGGGCACAGATACGCAGTATTTT. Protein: CATSGLAGEGTDTQYF.

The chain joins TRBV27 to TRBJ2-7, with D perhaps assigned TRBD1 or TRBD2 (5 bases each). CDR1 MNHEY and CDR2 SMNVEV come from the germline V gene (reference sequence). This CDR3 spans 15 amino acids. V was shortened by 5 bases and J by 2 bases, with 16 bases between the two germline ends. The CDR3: CASSRNKMGAYEQYF. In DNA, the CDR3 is TGTGCCAGCAGTCGTAACAAAATGGGGGCCTACGAGCAGTACTTC.

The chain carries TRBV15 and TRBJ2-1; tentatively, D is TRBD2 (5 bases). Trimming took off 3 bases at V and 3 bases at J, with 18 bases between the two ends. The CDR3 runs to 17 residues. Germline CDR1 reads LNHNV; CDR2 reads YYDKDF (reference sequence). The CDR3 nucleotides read TGTGCCACCAGCAGCCCCCTCCCTCCGAGGGACTACAATGAGCAGTTCTTC. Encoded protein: CATSSPLPPRDYNEQFF.

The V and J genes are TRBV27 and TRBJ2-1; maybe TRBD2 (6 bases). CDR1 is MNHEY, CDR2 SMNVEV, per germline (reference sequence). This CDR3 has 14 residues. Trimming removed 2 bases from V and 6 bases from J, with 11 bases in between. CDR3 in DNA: TGTGCCAGCAGTTTACGGGAGAGGGCCAATGAGCAGTTCTTC. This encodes CASSLRERANEQFF.

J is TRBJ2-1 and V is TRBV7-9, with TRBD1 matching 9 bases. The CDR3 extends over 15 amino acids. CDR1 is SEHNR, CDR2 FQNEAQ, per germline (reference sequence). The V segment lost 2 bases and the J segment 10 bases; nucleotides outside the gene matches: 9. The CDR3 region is CASSLSGQGGGEQFF. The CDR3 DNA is TGTGCCAGCAGCTTATCGGGACAGGGCGGCGGGGAGCAGTTCTTC.

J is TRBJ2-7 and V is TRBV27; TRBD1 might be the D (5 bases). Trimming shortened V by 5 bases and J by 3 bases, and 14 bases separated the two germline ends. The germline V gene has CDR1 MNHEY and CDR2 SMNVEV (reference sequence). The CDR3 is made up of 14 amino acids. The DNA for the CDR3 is TGTGCCAGCAGTGAGTCAGGGTACCTCTACGAGCAGTACTTC. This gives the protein CASSESGYLYEQYF.

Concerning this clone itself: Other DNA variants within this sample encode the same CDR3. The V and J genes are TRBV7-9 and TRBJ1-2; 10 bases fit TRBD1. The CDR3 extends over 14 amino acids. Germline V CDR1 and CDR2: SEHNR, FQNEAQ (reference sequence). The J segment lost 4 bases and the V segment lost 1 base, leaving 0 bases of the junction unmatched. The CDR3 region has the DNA TGTGCCAGCAGCTTAGGACAGGGGGCCTATGGCTACACCTTC. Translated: CASSLGQGAYGYTF.

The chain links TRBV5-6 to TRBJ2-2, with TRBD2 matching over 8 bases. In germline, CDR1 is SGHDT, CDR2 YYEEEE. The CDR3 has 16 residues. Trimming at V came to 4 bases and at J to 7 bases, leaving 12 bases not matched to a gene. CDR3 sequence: CASSKLPGGPGGELFF. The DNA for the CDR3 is TGTGCCAGCAGCAAATTACCGGGAGGGCCCGGCGGGGAGCTGTTTTTT.

The CDR3 DNA follows: TGTGCCAGCAGTGGACTAGCGGGGGCCCCGGGGTACGAGCAGTACTTC. Translation gives CASSGLAGAPGYEQYF. The rearrangement joins TRBV6-1 to TRBJ2-7; 12 nucleotides agree with TRBD2. Germline CDR1 is MNHNS and CDR2 is SASEGT. This CDR3 comprises 16 residues. J gave up 4 bases and V 4 bases, and 8 bases lay outside the gene matches.

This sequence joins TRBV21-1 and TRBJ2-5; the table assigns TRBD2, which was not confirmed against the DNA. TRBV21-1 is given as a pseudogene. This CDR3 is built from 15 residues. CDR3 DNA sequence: TGTGCCAGCAGCCTCGGGGGGAAGAACAAAGAGACCCAGTACTTC. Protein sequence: CASSLGGKNKETQYF.